Shown below are 25 T cell receptor beta chains from a single sample sequenced in a study of tumor-infiltrating lymphocytes in oesophageal squamous cell carcinoma (dated by TCRdb to 2016 to 2017). Library preparation used PCR. The instrument given in TCRdb is Illumina HiSeq 2000. The public reads were reanalyzed by TCRdb: fastp trimming at Q25, MiXCR alignment, in-frame beta chains only. Identical CDR3 protein sequences are pooled into one entry, listed with their most common genes and DNA. Within this sample are about 14,000 distinct CDR3 sequences, with under 60% of them counted one time only. The ten largest clones add up to 12% of the sample. The sample comprised blood. The receptors here all came from a female donor with esophageal squamous cell carcinoma.

The chain combines TRBV7-3 with TRBJ2-5; TRBD2 aligns across 12 bases. CDR1 is SGHTA and CDR2 is FQGTGA in the germline V gene. V was clipped by 5 bases and J by 11 bases; unmatched bases: 15. This CDR3 region has 16 residues. CDR3 DNA: TGTGCCAGCAGCAAGACTAGCGGGAGCGGGGTAGATACGCAGTACTTC. It translates to CASSKTSGSGVDTQYF.

This clonotype was detected many times. Given a much more abundant clone one base away, this may be a read error. This rearrangement joins TRBV11-3 to TRBJ2-5, with D possibly being TRBD1 or TRBD2 (5 bases each). The CDR3 has 13 amino acids. With 1 base removed from V and 11 bases from J, the gap between germline ends came to 14 bases. CDR1 and CDR2 (germline): SGHNT, YENEEA. CDR3 nucleotide sequence: TGTGCCAGCAGCTTAGCCCGGGGCAATGAGCAGTACTTC. Translated, it gives CASSLARGNEQYF.

The chain combines TRBV12-3 or TRBV12-4 with TRBJ2-4; D is unresolved. TRBJ2-1 matches the DNA end more closely, so the J call is doubtful. This CDR3 is built from 12 residues. This CDR3 reads CASSKGPYEQFF. CDR3 nucleotide sequence: TGTGCCAGCAGCAAAGGGCCCTACGAGCAGTTCTTC.

The chain joins TRBV7-2 to TRBJ1-4; the D is unclear. This CDR3 has 15 residues. The germline gives CDR1 SGHTA, CDR2 FQGNSA. Trimming shortened V by 5 bases and J by 8 bases, and 18 bases separated the two germline ends. CDR3 sequence: CASSPEDGAGEKLFF. CDR3 bases: TGTGCCAGCAGCCCCGAAGACGGTGCGGGCGAAAAACTGTTTTTT.

This clonotype was found a few times. The rearrangement uses TRBV7-3 and TRBJ2-5; either TRBD1 or TRBD2 may fit D (5 bases each). With 2 bases removed from V and 7 bases from J, the gap between germline ends came to 8 bases. The CDR3 runs 12 residues. Germline V lookup: CDR1 SGHTA, CDR2 FQGTGA. The CDR3 region is CASSLDGGTQYF. The CDR3 DNA follows: TGTGCCAGCAGCTTAGATGGGGGGACCCAGTACTTC.

This chain connects TRBV7-9 to TRBJ2-7; D is possibly TRBD1 or TRBD2 (5 bases each). Germline assignment: CDR1 SEHNR and CDR2 FQNEAQ (reference sequence). This CDR3 has 12 residues. V gave up 11 bases and J gave up 7 bases, with 18 bases separating them. The CDR3 bases are TGTGCCGGGGACCACTCCTACAATGAGCAGTACTTC. Protein: CAGDHSYNEQYF.

Here the CDR3 DNA reads TGTGCCAGCAGTTACTCATACTACCAAGAGACCCAGTACTTC. Protein product: CASSYSYYQETQYF. This rearrangement joins TRBV6-6 to TRBJ2-5; no clear D gene. Germline V gene data show CDR1 as MNHNY and CDR2 as SVGAGI (reference sequence). The CDR3 loop spans 14 amino acids. Trimming shortened V by 0 bases and J by 0 bases, and 5 bases separated the two germline ends.

Regarding this clonotype: The CDR3 does not end in the conserved phenylalanine or tryptophan, so this is likely a read error. No DNA is shown, since the ends of the CDR3 on it are uncertain; the CDR3 is the one TCRdb lists. V is TRBV7-6 and J is TRBJ2-3; the table gives TRBD2 as D, unverified against the DNA. CDR1 SGHVS and CDR2 FNYEAQ come from the germline V gene. The CDR3 comprises 10 residues, both ends counted. The CDR3 region is CASSLGAGGP.

This clonotype was seen just once. The V and J genes are TRBV6-5 and TRBJ2-7, with 14 nucleotides matching TRBD2. The CDR3 loop spans 17 amino acids. Germline lookup yields CDR1 MNHEY and CDR2 SVGAGI. J lost 9 bases, V lost 4 bases, and 14 bases had no gene match. The CDR3 nucleotides read TGTGCCAGCAGTTTCAACGGACTAGCGGGGGGTACAGATACGCAGTACTTC. Translated, it gives CASSFNGLAGGTDTQYF.

The chain uses TRBV24-1 and TRBJ2-3; D unclear. This CDR3 has 14 residues. CDR1 is KGHDR and CDR2 is SFDVKD in the germline V gene. Trimming left V 4 bases short and J 2 bases short, with 9 bases between. DNA for the CDR3: TGTGCCACCAGTGACGTTGGGAACACAGATACGCAGTATTTT. It translates to CATSDVGNTDTQYF.

This clonotype was detected only a few times. The CDR3 carries no conserved terminal phenylalanine or tryptophan, so it likely arises from a read error. No DNA is shown, since the ends of the CDR3 on it are uncertain; the CDR3 is the one TCRdb lists. V is TRBV6-1 and J is TRBJ2-1. The CDR3 spans 16 residues, counting both ends. Looked up from germline, CDR1 is MNHNS and CDR2 is SASEGT. This chain's CDR3 is CASSDAGLGYGYTFGS.

A few counts support this clonotype. The V and J genes are TRBV4-1 and TRBJ2-1, with 7 bases identical to TRBD2. The V gene end was trimmed by 4 bases and the J gene end by 12 bases; junction bases not matched to a gene: 18. The CDR3 is made up of 16 amino acids. Germline loops: CDR1 MGHRA, CDR2 YSYEKL. CDR3 sequence reads: CASSLGPSGVTDTQFF. CDR3 nucleotide sequence: TGCGCCAGCAGCCTCGGTCCTAGCGGAGTCACAGATACGCAGTTCTTC.

Relative to its sample, this clonotype is medium-sized (0.01 to 0.1%). The chain recombines TRBV6-1 with TRBJ1-2; 8 bases fit TRBD1. Looked up from germline, CDR1 is MNHNS and CDR2 is SASEGT. The CDR3 is 15 amino acids. The V gene end was trimmed by 5 bases and the J gene end by 2 bases; junction bases not matched to a gene: 7. CDR3 coding DNA: TGTGCCAGCAGTCTACTATGGACAGGGAACTATGGCTACACCTTC. It is translated as CASSLLWTGNYGYTF.

V usage is TRBV12-3 or TRBV12-4 and J usage is TRBJ2-3; D is ambiguous. The CDR3 is 16 residues long. V dropped 3 bases and J dropped 1 base, with 14 bases sitting between them. CDR3 nucleotide sequence: TGTGCCAGCAGTTTCTCAAATGAAGGTGGCACAGATACGCAGTATTTT. It is translated as CASSFSNEGGTDTQYF.

The gene calls are TRBV7-6 and TRBJ2-1; D unresolved. The CDR3 is made up of 14 amino acids. Germline lookup yields CDR1 SGHVS and CDR2 FNYEAQ. V was cut by 0 bases and J by 3 bases, with 6 bases left in between. In DNA form, the CDR3 reads TGTGCCAGCAGCTTAGCGGGTGTCTACAATGAGCAGTTCTTC. It is translated as CASSLAGVYNEQFF.

By share, this clonotype counts as medium-sized. This sequence joins TRBV11-3 and TRBJ2-7; D unclear. Trimming removed 4 bases at V and 4 bases at J, with 14 bases between. The CDR3 spans 14 residues. Germline lookup yields CDR1 SGHNT and CDR2 YENEEA. The CDR3 sequence: CASSSIIKKYEQYF. As DNA, the CDR3 is TGTGCCAGCAGCTCCATCATAAAGAAGTACGAGCAGTACTTC.

This clonotype was observed a few times. Germline and junction disagree at one end, which may indicate a read error. The rearrangement uses TRBV7-2 and TRBJ2-5, with 9 bases identical to TRBD1. This CDR3 has 16 amino acids. CDR1 SGHTA and CDR2 FQGNSA come from the germline V gene. CDR3 amino acids: CASSFKTGGRSSPLHF. In DNA, the CDR3 is TGTGCCAGCAGCTTCAAGACAGGGGGACGCAGTTCACCCCTCCACTTC.

This chain joins TRBV7-3 and TRBJ2-3, with TRBD1 identical over 12 bases. The end of the DNA aligns better with TRBJ2-7, so the J call may be wrong. The length of the CDR3 is 18 residues. Germline lookup yields CDR1 SGHTA and CDR2 FQGTGA. The CDR3 here is CASSSRDRGRPEPYEQYF. The CDR3 DNA reads TGTGCCAGCAGCTCCCGGGACAGGGGGCGCCCCGAGCCCTACGAGCAGTACTTC.

Notes on this clonotype: Mismatch with germline at one junction end may stem from a read error. The V call is TRBV12-3 or TRBV12-4, the J call TRBJ2-4, with D perhaps matching TRBD1 (6 bases). This CDR3 has 14 amino acids. The CDR3 region is CASSLGQLNSPLHF. The CDR3 nucleotides read TGTGCCAGCAGCCTGGGACAACTCAATTCACCCCTCCACTTC.

The chain joins TRBV28 to TRBJ2-4, with 7 bases fitting TRBD1. The J call may be wrong; the DNA end is better matched by TRBJ2-5. The CDR3 is made up of 14 amino acids. Germline lookup yields CDR1 MDHEN and CDR2 SYDVKM. The CDR3 DNA follows: TGTGCCAGCAGTAGTTACAGGGGCCAAGAGACCCAGTACTTC. Translation: CASSSYRGQETQYF.

By share, this clonotype ranks as medium-sized. This sequence joins TRBV7-2 and TRBJ2-2; the D call may be TRBD1 or TRBD2 (6 bases each). V lost 3 bases, J lost 4 bases, and 9 bases lay in between. Germline V lookup: CDR1 SGHTA, CDR2 FQGNSA. CDR3 length: 14 residues. CDR3 sequence reads: CASSFEGGTGELFF. CDR3 coding DNA: TGTGCCAGCAGCTTCGAGGGGGGCACCGGGGAGCTGTTTTTT.

This clonotype came up many times. The chain is built from TRBV19 and TRBJ2-3; D unresolved. CDR1 and CDR2 from the germline V gene are LNHDA and SQIVND (reference sequence). CDR3 length: 14 amino acids. V was shortened by 0 bases and J by 5 bases, with 9 bases between the two germline ends. The CDR3 DNA is TGTGCCAGTAGTATAGATAACGTGAGAGATACGCAGTATTTT. Its protein product is CASSIDNVRDTQYF.

The chain is built from TRBV6-4 and TRBJ2-3; 9 bases are a match to TRBD2. V lost 3 bases to trimming and J lost 5 bases; unmatched junction nucleotides: 6. This CDR3 has 15 residues. Germline values: CDR1 MRHNA, CDR2 SNTAGT. The CDR3 bases are TGTGCCAGCAGTGATAGAGCGGGAGGACAAGATACGCAGTATTTT. Translated, it gives CASSDRAGGQDTQYF.

This rearrangement joins TRBV7-8 to TRBJ2-5; 7 bases map to TRBD1. The last part of the DNA fits TRBJ2-7 better; the J call may be wrong. This CDR3 region has 14 residues. CDR1 and CDR2 (germline): SGHVS, FQNEAQ. In nucleotides, the CDR3 is TGTGCCAGCAGCTCTCCCGGGACAGACTACGAGCAGTACTTC. This codes for CASSSPGTDYEQYF.

This clonotype was picked up a small number of times. J is TRBJ2-7 and V is TRBV5-1, with 8 bases that match TRBD1. The length of the CDR3 is 15 residues. CDR1 and CDR2 (germline): SGHRS, YFSETQ. J lost 7 bases, V lost 0 bases, and 9 bases had no gene match. The CDR3 DNA reads as TGCGCCAGCAGCTTGGTCCCAGGGGGCTACAATGAGCAGTACTTC. Amino acid sequence: CASSLVPGGYNEQYF.